Listed here are 8 T cell receptor beta chains from one sample, sequenced in a study of Ad26.COV2.S vaccination and SARS-CoV-2 variants. Profiled with immunoSEQ multiplex PCR; TCRdb holds only in-frame clones, not every one. The repertoire holds about 410,000 clones, approximately 92% seen once, with around 1.8% in the top ten. Treatment in this sample: 15 to 20 received Ad26.COV2.S at low or high dose, single or two shots; roughly 5 received placebo; per-sample allocation not given. Day 63 after the first injection of vaccine or placebo was the sampling time. Sequencing was performed on peripheral blood, taken in a trial of Ad26.COV2.S vaccine versus placebo. All receptors derive from a person between 18 and 59 years old who received the Ad26.COV2.S COVID-19 vaccine or a placebo.

The chain joins TRBV6-6 to TRBJ1-5; D unclear. Germline lookup yields CDR1 MNHNY and CDR2 SVGAGI (reference sequence). Trimming took off 6 bases at V and 0 bases at J, with 6 bases between the two ends. This CDR3 has 13 residues. This chain's CDR3 is CASSINSNQPQHF. The CDR3 DNA follows: TGTGCCAGCAGCATAAATAGCAATCAGCCCCAGCATTTT.

CDR3: CASSLLRGKGTDTQYF. In DNA form, the CDR3 reads TGTGCCAGCAGCTTATTGCGGGGGAAAGGCACAGATACGCAGTATTTT. V is TRBV7-2 and J is TRBJ2-3; 7 nucleotides line up with TRBD2. There are 16 residues in the CDR3. From germline, CDR1 is SGHTA and CDR2 FQGNSA. Germline trimming cut 2 bases from V and 1 base from J; bases unmatched to any gene: 6.

This rearrangement joins TRBV10-3 to TRBJ2-7; perhaps D is TRBD1 or TRBD2 (5 bases each). The CDR3 extends over 14 amino acids. The ends were cut back, 1 base at V and 7 bases at J, with 14 bases in the middle. CDR1 and CDR2 from the germline V gene are ENHRY and SYGVKD. The CDR3, as DNA: TGTGCCATCAGTGAGTTAGCCCGGGGCGAAGAGCAGTACTTC. Protein sequence: CAISELARGEEQYF.

This rearrangement joins TRBV19 to TRBJ1-3, with 9 bases lining up with TRBD1. J was trimmed by 2 bases and V by 5 bases; bases with no gene match: 7. The CDR3 covers 16 residues. CDR1 is LNHDA and CDR2 is SQIVND in the germline V gene (reference sequence). CDR3 region: CASSLPGTGTGNTIYF. In DNA, the CDR3 is TGTGCCAGTAGTCTCCCCGGGACAGGGACTGGAAACACCATATATTTT. Together with reference TRBV19 and TRBJ1-3, the CDR3 gives the full variable domain: DGGITQSPKYLFRKEGQNVTLSCEQNLNHDAMYWYRQDPGQGLRLIYYSQIVNDFQKGDIAEGYSVSREKKESFPLTVTSAQKNPTAFYLCASSLPGTGTGNTIYFGEGSWLTVV.

CDR3 nucleotide sequence: TGCGCCAGCAGTGCAGGGGATCCCTACAATGAGCAGTTCTTC. It codes for CASSAGDPYNEQFF. The chain uses TRBV10-1 and TRBJ2-1, with a tentative D call TRBD1 (6 bases). V gave up 4 bases and J gave up 2 bases, with 9 bases separating them. CDR3 length: 14 residues. Germline V lookup: CDR1 WNHNN, CDR2 SYGVQD (reference sequence).

The genes are TRBV7-2 and TRBJ1-2, with D unclear. Germline loops: CDR1 SGHTA, CDR2 FQGNSA. The CDR3 length is 14 residues. Deletions cut 1 base from V and 3 bases from J, with 9 bases between. CDR3 nucleotide sequence: TGTGCCAGCAGCTTAGACCGGGGAGACTATGGCTACACCTTC. Translation: CASSLDRGDYGYTF.

The chain carries TRBV10-1 and TRBJ2-3; 8 bases line up with TRBD2. Germline CDR1 is WNHNN and CDR2 is SYGVQD (reference sequence). This CDR3 comprises 15 residues. The J segment lost 3 bases and the V segment lost 4 bases, leaving 6 bases of the junction unmatched. CDR3 residues: CASSAGGPGTDTQYF. The DNA for the CDR3 is TGCGCCAGCAGTGCGGGGGGGCCAGGGACAGATACGCAGTATTTT.

The genes are TRBV30 and TRBJ2-7; 7 bases align to TRBD2. This CDR3 contains 13 residues. Germline loops: CDR1 GTSNPN, CDR2 SVGIG (reference sequence). The V gene end was trimmed by 5 bases and the J gene end by 3 bases; junction bases not matched to a gene: 7. The DNA for the CDR3 is TGTGCCTGGTCTCTAACGGGGGGCTACGAGCAGTACTTC. Translated, it gives CAWSLTGGYEQYF.